The 8 T cell receptor beta chains below all came from one sample that was sequenced in a study of T-cell memory formation after mild COVID-19. In TCRdb, the 5' RACE reads were re-called with MiXCR into one record per CDR3 protein. The sample yields 560,000 or so distinct CDR3 sequences, roughly a sixth seen once. The specimen was PBMCs or a T cell subset sorted from them (not recorded which). The receptors stem from an adult woman who had mild COVID-19 (a few samples of this study predate the infection). Cell type and time point are not known.

The chain joins TRBV5-1 to TRBJ2-1; tentative D call: TRBD2 (6 bases). The CDR3 extends over 14 amino acids. Per the germline V gene, CDR1 is SGHRS and CDR2 is YFSETQ. Trimming took off 0 bases at V and 7 bases at J, with 11 bases between the two ends. CDR3 amino acids: CASSLGLVENEQFF. The CDR3 DNA is TGCGCCAGCAGCTTGGGACTAGTCGAGAATGAGCAGTTCTTC.

This clonotype was observed a handful of times. This sequence joins TRBV4-1 and TRBJ1-1; 11 positions match TRBD1. This CDR3 spans 15 amino acids. Germline V lookup: CDR1 MGHRA, CDR2 YSYEKL. Unmatched junction bases numbered 4, after V lost 3 bases and J lost 4 bases. This CDR3 is CASSHRDRGITEAFF. The CDR3 region has the DNA TGCGCCAGCAGCCACCGGGACAGGGGGATCACTGAAGCTTTCTTT.

A few counts support this clonotype. The rearrangement uses TRBV20-1 and TRBJ1-1; weak D call: TRBD1 (5 bases). V was trimmed by 0 bases and J by 6 bases, leaving 8 bases between them. This CDR3 contains 12 residues. In germline, CDR1 is DFQATT, CDR2 SNEGSKA (reference sequence). CDR3 loop: CSARDGGAEAFF. The CDR3 coding sequence is TGCAGTGCTAGAGATGGGGGAGCTGAAGCTTTCTTT.

This chain uses TRBV24-1 with TRBJ2-1; the D is unclear. The CDR3 covers 15 residues. The germline V gene encodes CDR1 KGHDR and CDR2 SFDVKD. Trimming left V 2 bases short and J 0 bases short, with 7 bases between. CDR3 region: CATSDWQSSYNEQFF. CDR3 coding DNA: TGTGCCACCAGTGATTGGCAGAGCTCCTACAATGAGCAGTTCTTC.

In this sample, this clonotype turned up a few times. The chain is built from TRBV7-9 and TRBJ2-7, with D tentatively TRBD1 (6 bases). Germline CDR1 reads SEHNR; CDR2 reads FQNEAQ (reference sequence). The ends were cut back, 3 bases at V and 7 bases at J, with 13 bases in the middle. CDR3 length: 13 amino acids. The CDR3 nucleotides read TGTGCCAGCAGCTTTCAGGGGCCGGGTGAGCAGTACTTC. This gives the protein CASSFQGPGEQYF.

This clonotype appeared a few times. V and J are TRBV27 and TRBJ2-7, with 9 positions matching TRBD2. The junction had 6 bases not matched to a gene; V was cut back by 7 bases and J by 2 bases. Germline V lookup: CDR1 MNHEY, CDR2 SMNVEV (reference sequence). The CDR3 is made up of 14 amino acids. The CDR3 bases are TGTGCCAGCACAGAAGCGGGGGGCCCCTACGAGCAGTACTTC. It specifies CASTEAGGPYEQYF.

The chain has TRBV10-3 and TRBJ2-7; 7 bases align to TRBD1. The CDR3 runs to 13 residues. Losses at the gene ends were 6 bases for V and 2 bases for J; bases not matched to a gene: 4. In germline, CDR1 is ENHRY, CDR2 SYGVKD. CDR3: CAIRGTATYEQYF. In DNA, the CDR3 is TGTGCCATCAGGGGGACAGCCACCTACGAGCAGTACTTC.

The rearrangement uses TRBV5-1 and TRBJ2-2; maybe TRBD1 (6 bases). V was cut by 0 bases and J by 6 bases, with 12 bases left in between. CDR3 length: 15 amino acids. Germline V gene sequence: CDR1 SGHRS, CDR2 YFSETQ. The CDR3 spells CASSLEGGRAGELFF. The CDR3 DNA reads TGCGCCAGCAGCTTGGAAGGGGGTAGAGCCGGGGAGCTGTTTTTT.